Below are 13 T cell receptor beta chains sequenced from a single sample in a study of OX40 agonist ivuxolimab in advanced cancers. The library was built by means of the immunoSEQ multiplex PCR assay. TCRdb limited this immuneACCESS table to in-frame rearrangements with V and J called. A share of clones is missing; checked studies link under half to unresolved V genes, and the rest is unexplained. Recorded for this sample are some 50,000 clones; roughly 89% of them occurred a single time. The top ten constitute around a third of the sample. Specimen: CD4+ or CD8+ T cells sorted from blood, collected in a trial of the OX40 agonist ivuxolimab. The source is an adult with an advanced solid tumor such as melanoma, head and neck, liver or kidney cancer.

The V gene is TRBV27, the J gene TRBJ2-5; D remains ambiguous. V dropped 1 base and J dropped 2 bases, with 11 bases sitting between them. The CDR3 covers 15 residues. The V gene's germline CDR1 is MNHEY and CDR2 SMNVEV (reference sequence). CDR3 nucleotide sequence: TGTGCCAGCAGTTTATTTTCTAGAAAACAAGAGACCCAGTACTTC. Its protein product is CASSLFSRKQETQYF.

The gene calls are TRBV9 and TRBJ1-1; D is ambiguous. The CDR3 runs 13 residues. Trimming took 4 bases from V and 1 from J, leaving 8 bases between them. From germline, CDR1 is SGDLS and CDR2 YYNGEE. This CDR3 reads CASSMDGNTEAFF. In nucleotides, the CDR3 is TGTGCCAGCAGCATGGACGGGAACACTGAAGCTTTCTTT.

This clone was counted between two and nine times. The J gene is TRBJ2-1, the V gene TRBV27, with D possibly being TRBD2 (6 bases). This CDR3 contains 14 residues. The germline gives CDR1 MNHEY, CDR2 SMNVEV (reference sequence). Trimming stripped 3 bases from V and 5 bases from J, with 11 bases between. The CDR3 region has the DNA TGTGCCAGCAGTTTGGGGGGATGGAACAATGAGCAGTTCTTC. This translates into CASSLGGWNNEQFF.

This chain uses TRBV4-1 with TRBJ1-6, with 7 bases identical to TRBD1. After removal of 4 bases from V and 3 bases from J, the junction contained 6 bases not matched to a gene. The CDR3 spans 16 residues. Germline lookup yields CDR1 MGHRA and CDR2 YSYEKL. CDR3 loop: CASSPGTANYNSPLHF. DNA for the CDR3: TGCGCCAGCAGCCCCGGGACAGCTAACTATAATTCACCCCTCCACTTT.

This sequence joins TRBV27 and TRBJ1-1; perhaps TRBD1 as D (5 bases). Germline lookup yields CDR1 MNHEY and CDR2 SMNVEV (reference sequence). The CDR3 spans 14 residues. Trimming cost V 8 bases and J 5 bases, with 18 bases left between them. CDR3 nucleotide sequence: TGTGCCAGCGTCCCGGGGGGGTTTCCGACTGAAGCTTTCTTT. Its protein product is CASVPGGFPTEAFF.

The genes are TRBV11-2 and TRBJ2-7; a possible D gene is TRBD2 (6 bases). The germline gives CDR1 SGHAT, CDR2 FQNNGV. The V and J ends lost 2 bases and 7 bases respectively, with 12 bases between them. The CDR3 sequence is 13 residues long. CDR3 nucleotide sequence: TGTGCCAGCAGCTTACCCGCGGGGACTGAGCAGTACTTC. Protein product: CASSLPAGTEQYF.

CDR3: CASSTLAGTVSEQYF. The CDR3 nucleotides read TGTGCCAGTAGTACCTTAGCGGGAACGGTCTCCGAGCAGTACTTC. The V call is TRBV19, the J call TRBJ2-7, with 8 bases matching TRBD2. CDR1 is LNHDA, CDR2 SQIVND, per germline (reference sequence). There are 15 residues in the CDR3. V lost 4 bases to trimming and J lost 6 bases; unmatched junction nucleotides: 11.

The chain has TRBV19 and TRBJ1-1, with 7 positions matching TRBD1. V dropped 6 bases and J dropped 1; count of bases not matched to a gene: 5. This CDR3 is built from 14 residues. CDR1 LNHDA and CDR2 SQIVND come from the germline V gene (reference sequence). In DNA form, the CDR3 reads TGTGCCAGTAGCGGGACAGCGGGGAACACTGAAGCTTTCTTT. Translation: CASSGTAGNTEAFF.

The gene calls are TRBV28 and TRBJ2-1; D is possibly TRBD2 (5 bases). Between the trimmed V and J ends, which lost 3 bases and 3 bases, there was a span of 18 bases. The germline V gene has CDR1 MDHEN and CDR2 SYDVKM. The CDR3 consists of 17 residues. CDR3 residues: CASSFSRGAPFYNEQFF. CDR3 sequence (DNA): TGTGCCAGCAGTTTCAGTCGGGGAGCGCCCTTCTACAATGAGCAGTTCTTC.

The rearrangement links TRBV27 to TRBJ1-6; D possibly corresponds to TRBD1 (5 bases). CDR1 is MNHEY and CDR2 is SMNVEV in the germline V gene (reference sequence). The ends were cut back, 1 base at V and 8 bases at J, with 6 bases in the middle. There are 13 residues in the CDR3. CDR3 sequence reads: CASSLLGDSPLHF. The DNA for the CDR3 is TGTGCCAGCAGTTTATTAGGGGATTCACCCCTCCACTTT.

V gene TRBV7-9 combines with J gene TRBJ2-7; D is perhaps TRBD1 or TRBD2 (5 bases each). CDR1 SEHNR and CDR2 FQNEAQ come from the germline V gene (reference sequence). V lost 5 bases and J lost 6, with 14 bases in between. This CDR3 is built from 13 residues. CDR3: CASSHGTALEQYF. CDR3 bases: TGTGCCAGCAGCCACGGGACCGCACTCGAGCAGTACTTC.

The chain links TRBV7-9 to TRBJ1-5; no firm D call. CDR1 and CDR2 from the germline V gene are SEHNR and FQNEAQ (reference sequence). CDR3 size: 15 residues. V gave up 5 bases and J gave up 5 bases, with 16 bases separating them. The CDR3 DNA is TGTGCCAGCAGCAGCTCAATCGGCGGGGATCAGCCCCAGCATTTT. This codes for CASSSSIGGDQPQHF. The complete variable domain, with remaining parts taken from reference TRBV7-9 and TRBJ1-5, reads DTGVSQNPRHKITKRGQNVTFRCDPISEHNRLYWYRQTLGQGPEFLTYFQNEAQLEKSRLLSDRFSAERPKGSFSTLEIQRTEQGDSAMYLCASSSSIGGDQPQHFGDGTRLSIL.

The V gene is TRBV29-1, the J gene TRBJ2-7; D perhaps matches TRBD1 (6 bases). Germline-derived CDR1 and CDR2 are SQVTM and ANQGSEA. Trimming took 5 bases from V and 1 from J, leaving 12 bases between them. The CDR3 is made up of 13 amino acids. CDR3 DNA sequence: TGCAGCGTTAAACAGGGAACTTCCTACGAGCAGTACTTC. Translating it yields CSVKQGTSYEQYF.